This T cell receptor beta chain was retrieved from a study of T-cell memory formation after mild COVID-19. MiXCR, run by TCRdb on the 5' RACE reads, gives a single entry per CDR3 protein. The sample has hundreds of thousands of distinct CDR3 sequences, roughly 21% seen once. This CDR3 has 12 residues. CDR1 and CDR2 from the germline V gene are SQVTM and ANQGSEA. V lost 7 bases, J lost 3 bases, and 9 bases lay in between. This clonotype appeared a few times. The TCR originated in an adult woman who had mild COVID-19 (a few samples of this study predate the infection). Cell type and time point are not known. The sample taken for sequencing was PBMCs or a T cell subset sorted from them (not recorded which). This chain joins TRBV29-1 and TRBJ2-2; TRBD1 or TRBD2 may be the D gene (5 bases each). CDR3 nucleotides: TGCAGCGGGGGCGGGTACACCGGGGAGCTGTTTTTT. This codes for CSGGGYTGELFF.